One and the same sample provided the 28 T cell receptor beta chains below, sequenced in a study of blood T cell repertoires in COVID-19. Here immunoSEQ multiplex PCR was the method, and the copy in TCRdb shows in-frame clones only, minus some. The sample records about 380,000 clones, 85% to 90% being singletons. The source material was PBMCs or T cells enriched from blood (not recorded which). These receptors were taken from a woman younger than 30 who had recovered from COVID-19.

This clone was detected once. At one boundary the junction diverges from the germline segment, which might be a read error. As DNA, the CDR3 is TGCGCCCGCAGTCCCACGACGGGGGGGGAGGAGACCCAGTACTTC. This gives the protein CARSPTTGGEETQYF. The chain links TRBV5-1 to TRBJ2-5; 8 bases fit TRBD2. Per the germline V gene, CDR1 is SGHRS and CDR2 is YFSETQ. The length of the CDR3 is 15 residues.

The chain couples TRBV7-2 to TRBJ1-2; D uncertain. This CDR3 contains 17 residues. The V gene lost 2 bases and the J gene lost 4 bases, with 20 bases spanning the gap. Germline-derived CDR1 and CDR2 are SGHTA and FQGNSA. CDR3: CASSLSLAGRGGYGYTF. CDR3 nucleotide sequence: TGTGCCAGCAGCTTATCGTTGGCGGGCAGAGGAGGCTATGGCTACACCTTC.

CDR3 coding DNA: TGTGCCAGCAGCTCGGGGGGCCGCAATAATGAAAAACTGTTTTTT. It codes for CASSSGGRNNEKLFF. The chain couples TRBV7-9 to TRBJ1-4; the D gene is possibly TRBD1 (6 bases). Trimming removed 4 bases from V and 4 bases from J, with 13 bases in between. The CDR3 has 15 residues. Per germline, CDR1 SEHNR and CDR2 FQNEAQ (reference sequence).

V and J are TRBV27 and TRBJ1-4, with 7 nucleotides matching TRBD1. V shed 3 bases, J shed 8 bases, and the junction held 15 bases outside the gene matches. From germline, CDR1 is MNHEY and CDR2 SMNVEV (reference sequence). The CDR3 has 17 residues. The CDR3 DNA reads TGTGCCAGCAGTTTCCTCCCCCGACAGGGAAGTAAAGAAAAACTGTTTTTT. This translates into CASSFLPRQGSKEKLFF.

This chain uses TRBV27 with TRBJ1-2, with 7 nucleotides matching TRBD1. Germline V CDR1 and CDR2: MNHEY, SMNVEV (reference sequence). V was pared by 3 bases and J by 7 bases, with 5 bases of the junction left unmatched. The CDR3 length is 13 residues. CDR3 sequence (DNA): TGTGCCAGCAGTTTTCGGGCAGGGGGTGGCTACACCTTC. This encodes CASSFRAGGGYTF.

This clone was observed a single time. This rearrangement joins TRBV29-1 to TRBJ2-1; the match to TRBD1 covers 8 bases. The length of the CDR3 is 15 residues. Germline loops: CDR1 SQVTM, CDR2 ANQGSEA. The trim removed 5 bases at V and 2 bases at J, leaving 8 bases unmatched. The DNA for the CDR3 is TGCAGCGTTAGTCGGACAGGGCCGCCCTACAATGAGCAGTTCTTC. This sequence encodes CSVSRTGPPYNEQFF.

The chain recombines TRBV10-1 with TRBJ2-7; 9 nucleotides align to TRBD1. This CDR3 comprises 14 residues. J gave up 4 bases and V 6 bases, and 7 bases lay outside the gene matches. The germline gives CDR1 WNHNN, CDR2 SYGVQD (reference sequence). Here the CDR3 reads CASSRDRVGYEQYF. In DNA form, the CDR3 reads TGCGCCAGCAGCCGGGACAGGGTGGGTTACGAGCAGTACTTC.

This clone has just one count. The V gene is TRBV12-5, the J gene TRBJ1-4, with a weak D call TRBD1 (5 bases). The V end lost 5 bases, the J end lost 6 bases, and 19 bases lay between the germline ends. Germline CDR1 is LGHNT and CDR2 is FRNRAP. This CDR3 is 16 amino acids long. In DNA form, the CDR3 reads TGTGCTAGTGGTCCCTTGCTGCGGGGGTTTGATGAAAAACTGTTTTTT. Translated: CASGPLLRGFDEKLFF.

The CDR3 DNA reads as TGTGCCAGCAGTTACTCGACAGCCTACACTGAAGCTTTCTTT. Translated: CASSYSTAYTEAFF. The chain links TRBV6-6 to TRBJ1-1, with D possibly matching TRBD1 (5 bases). The CDR3 is made up of 14 amino acids. The germline V gene encodes CDR1 MNHNY and CDR2 SVGAGI (reference sequence). Trimming pared 0 bases from V and 3 bases from J, leaving 8 bases between.

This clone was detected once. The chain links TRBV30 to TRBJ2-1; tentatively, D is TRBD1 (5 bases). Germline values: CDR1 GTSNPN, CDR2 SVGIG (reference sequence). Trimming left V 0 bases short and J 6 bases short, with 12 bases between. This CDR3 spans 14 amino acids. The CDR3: CAWSVGWGGNEQFF. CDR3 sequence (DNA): TGTGCCTGGAGTGTAGGTTGGGGCGGCAATGAGCAGTTCTTC.

As DNA, the CDR3 is TGCAGCGCCGGAGGGCTGAGGACTGAAGCTTTCTTT. Encoded protein: CSAGGLRTEAFF. V gene TRBV29-1 combines with J gene TRBJ1-1, with D unresolved. The length of the CDR3 is 12 residues. Germline CDR1 and CDR2: SQVTM and ANQGSEA. V was pared by 7 bases and J by 5 bases, with 14 bases between.

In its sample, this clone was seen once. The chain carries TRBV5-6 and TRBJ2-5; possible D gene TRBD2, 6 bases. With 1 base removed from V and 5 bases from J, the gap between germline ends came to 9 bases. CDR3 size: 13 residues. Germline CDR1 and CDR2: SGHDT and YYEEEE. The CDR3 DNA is TGTGCCAGCAGCTTGTATGGGGGGGAGACCCAGTACTTC. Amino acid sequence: CASSLYGGETQYF.

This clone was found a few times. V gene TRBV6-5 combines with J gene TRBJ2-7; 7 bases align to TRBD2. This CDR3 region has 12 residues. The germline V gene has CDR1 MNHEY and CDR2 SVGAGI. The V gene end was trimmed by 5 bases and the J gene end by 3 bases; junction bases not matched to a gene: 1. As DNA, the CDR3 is TGTGCCAGCAGTAGGACTAGCTACGAGCAGTACTTC. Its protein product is CASSRTSYEQYF.

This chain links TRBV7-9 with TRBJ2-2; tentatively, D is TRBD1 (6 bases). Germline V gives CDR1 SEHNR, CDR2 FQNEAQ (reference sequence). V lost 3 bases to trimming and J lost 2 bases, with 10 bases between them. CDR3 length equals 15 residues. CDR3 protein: CASSFSGDNTGELFF. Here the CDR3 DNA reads TGTGCCAGCAGCTTTTCAGGGGACAACACCGGGGAGCTGTTTTTT.

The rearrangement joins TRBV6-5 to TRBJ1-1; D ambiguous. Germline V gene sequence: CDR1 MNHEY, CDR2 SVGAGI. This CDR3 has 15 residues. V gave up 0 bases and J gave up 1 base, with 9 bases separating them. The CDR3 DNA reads TGTGCCAGCAGTTACTCTGTTAGCCAGAACACTGAAGCTTTCTTT. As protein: CASSYSVSQNTEAFF.

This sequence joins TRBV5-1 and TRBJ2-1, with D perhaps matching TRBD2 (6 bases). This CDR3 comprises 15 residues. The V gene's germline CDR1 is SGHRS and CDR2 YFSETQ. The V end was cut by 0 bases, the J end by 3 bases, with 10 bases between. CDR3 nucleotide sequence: TGCGCCAGCAGCTTGGATCTTAGCGGCTACAATGAGCAGTTCTTC. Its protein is CASSLDLSGYNEQFF. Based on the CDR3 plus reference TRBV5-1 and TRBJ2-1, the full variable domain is KAGVTQTPRYLIKTRGQQVTLSCSPISGHRSVSWYQQTPGQGLQFLFEYFSETQRNKGNFPGRFSGRQFSNSRSEMNVSTLELGDSALYLCASSLDLSGYNEQFFGPGTRLTVL.

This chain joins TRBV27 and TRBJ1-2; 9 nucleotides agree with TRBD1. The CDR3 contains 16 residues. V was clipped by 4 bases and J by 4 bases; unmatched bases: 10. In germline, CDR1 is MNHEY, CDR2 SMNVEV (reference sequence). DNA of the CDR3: TGTGCCAGCAGTTACCACCCACAGGGGGCCTCCTATGGCTACACCTTC. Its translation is CASSYHPQGASYGYTF.

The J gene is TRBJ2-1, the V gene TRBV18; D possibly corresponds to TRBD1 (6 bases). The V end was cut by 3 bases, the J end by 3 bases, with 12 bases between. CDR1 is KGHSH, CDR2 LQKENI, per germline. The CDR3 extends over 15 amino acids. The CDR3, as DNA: TGTGCCAGCTCACCCCGGCAGGGGTACTACAATGAGCAGTTCTTC. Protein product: CASSPRQGYYNEQFF.

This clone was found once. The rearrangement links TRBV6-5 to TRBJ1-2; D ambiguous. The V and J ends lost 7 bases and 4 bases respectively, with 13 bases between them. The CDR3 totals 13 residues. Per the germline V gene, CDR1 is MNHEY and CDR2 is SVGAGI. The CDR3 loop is CASMVGLIYGYTF. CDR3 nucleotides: TGTGCCAGCATGGTTGGGCTAATCTATGGCTACACCTTC.

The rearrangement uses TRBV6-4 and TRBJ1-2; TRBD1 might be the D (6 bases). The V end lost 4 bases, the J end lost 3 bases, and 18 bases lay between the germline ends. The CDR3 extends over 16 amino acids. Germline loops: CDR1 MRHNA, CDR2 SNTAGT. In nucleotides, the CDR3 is TGTGCCAGCAGTGGGAACCAGGGGAATGGGGACTATGGCTACACCTTC. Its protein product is CASSGNQGNGDYGYTF.

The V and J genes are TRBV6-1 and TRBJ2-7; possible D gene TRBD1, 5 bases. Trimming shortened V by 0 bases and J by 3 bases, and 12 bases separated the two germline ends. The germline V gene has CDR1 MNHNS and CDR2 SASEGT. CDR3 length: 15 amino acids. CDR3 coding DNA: TGTGCCAGCAGTGAAGCAGGGGCGATAGTCTACGAGCAGTACTTC. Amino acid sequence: CASSEAGAIVYEQYF.

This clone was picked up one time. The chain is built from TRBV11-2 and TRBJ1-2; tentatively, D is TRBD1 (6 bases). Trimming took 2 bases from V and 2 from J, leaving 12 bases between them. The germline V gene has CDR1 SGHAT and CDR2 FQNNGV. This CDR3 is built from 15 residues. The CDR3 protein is CASSLIGTPNYGYTF. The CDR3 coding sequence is TGTGCCAGCAGCTTAATCGGGACACCCAACTATGGCTACACCTTC.

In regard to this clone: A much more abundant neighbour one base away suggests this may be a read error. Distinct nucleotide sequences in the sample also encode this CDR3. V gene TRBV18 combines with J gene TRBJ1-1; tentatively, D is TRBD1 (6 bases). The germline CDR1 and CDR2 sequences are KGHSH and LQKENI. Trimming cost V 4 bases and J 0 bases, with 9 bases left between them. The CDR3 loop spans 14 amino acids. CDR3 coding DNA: TGTGCCAGCTCACAACAGGGAGTGAACACTGAAGCTTTCTTT. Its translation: CASSQQGVNTEAFF.

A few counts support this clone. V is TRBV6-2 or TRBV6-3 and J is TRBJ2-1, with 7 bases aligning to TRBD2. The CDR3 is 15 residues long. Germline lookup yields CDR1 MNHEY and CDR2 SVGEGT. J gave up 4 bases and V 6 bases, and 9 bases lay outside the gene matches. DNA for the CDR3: TGTGCCAGCAGCCCCCGAGCGGGGCGGTACAATGAGCAGTTCTTC. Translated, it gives CASSPRAGRYNEQFF.

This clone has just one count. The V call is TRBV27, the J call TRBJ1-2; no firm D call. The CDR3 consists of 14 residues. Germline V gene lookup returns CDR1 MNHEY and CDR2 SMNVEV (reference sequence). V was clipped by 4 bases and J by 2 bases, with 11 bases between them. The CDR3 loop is CASSSLTGNYGYTF. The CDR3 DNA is TGTGCCAGCAGTTCCCTAACGGGGAACTATGGCTACACCTTC.

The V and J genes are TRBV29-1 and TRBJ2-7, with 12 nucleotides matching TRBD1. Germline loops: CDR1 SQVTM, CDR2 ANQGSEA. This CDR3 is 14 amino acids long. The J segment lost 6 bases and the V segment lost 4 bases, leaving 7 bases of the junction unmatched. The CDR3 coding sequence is TGCAGCGTTGGCCCCGGGACAGGGGGCGCCGAGCAGTACTTC. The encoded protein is CSVGPGTGGAEQYF.

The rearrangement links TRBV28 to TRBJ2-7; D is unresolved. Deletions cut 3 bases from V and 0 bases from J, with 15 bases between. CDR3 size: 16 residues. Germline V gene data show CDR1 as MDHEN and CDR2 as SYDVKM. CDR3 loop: CASSFGVSLSSYEQYF. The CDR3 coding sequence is TGTGCCAGCAGTTTTGGAGTCAGTTTAAGCTCCTACGAGCAGTACTTC.

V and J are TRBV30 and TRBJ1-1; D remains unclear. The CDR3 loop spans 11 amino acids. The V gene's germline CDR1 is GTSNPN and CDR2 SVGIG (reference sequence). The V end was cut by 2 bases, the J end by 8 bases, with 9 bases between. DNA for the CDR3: TGTGCCTGGAGTATGGGCCTCGAAGCTTTCTTT. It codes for CAWSMGLEAFF.